These 4 T cell receptor beta chains came from one sample sequenced in a study of blood T cell repertoires in COVID-19. Assay used: immunoSEQ multiplex PCR; TCRdb lists only in-frame clones, some missing. Here the sample spans just under 350,000 clones, around 90% being singletons. Sequencing used peripheral blood. The receptor set was obtained from a young woman who had recovered from COVID-19.

V is TRBV2 and J is TRBJ2-2, with D tentatively TRBD1 (6 bases). Germline CDR1 and CDR2: SNHLY and FYNNEI. There are 14 residues in the CDR3. The ends were cut back, 6 bases at V and 6 bases at J, with 14 bases in the middle. CDR3 nucleotide sequence: TGTGCCAGCAGGGGGGCACCGCGGGCCGGGGAGCTGTTTTTT. Residues: CASRGAPRAGELFF.

The rearrangement links TRBV27 to TRBJ2-2; TRBD1 matches 12 bases. Germline V gene data show CDR1 as MNHEY and CDR2 as SMNVEV (reference sequence). The length of the CDR3 is 18 residues. J was trimmed by 6 bases and V by 4 bases; bases with no gene match: 12. DNA for the CDR3: TGTGCCAGCAGTTCCTGGGACAGGGGGCACTCTGTGGCCGGGGAGCTGTTTTTT. Translating it yields CASSSWDRGHSVAGELFF.

Concerning this clone itself: The junction and the germline gene differ at one end; a read error may be behind it. The genes are TRBV20-1 and TRBJ1-4; D is unclear. Germline V CDR1 and CDR2: DFQATT, SNEGSKA (reference sequence). The CDR3 loop spans 11 amino acids. CDR3 sequence: CSARGLRIDGF. The CDR3, as DNA: TGCAGTGCTAGAGGTCTGAGGATAGATGGCTTT.

The rearrangement joins TRBV19 to TRBJ1-1; D remains ambiguous. Trimming stripped 1 base from V and 1 base from J, with 13 bases between. Germline lookup yields CDR1 LNHDA and CDR2 SQIVND (reference sequence). The CDR3 covers 16 residues. CDR3 loop: CASSIGGLFQNTEAFF. The CDR3 coding sequence is TGTGCCAGTAGTATAGGTGGCCTGTTTCAGAACACTGAAGCTTTCTTT. Supplemented by reference TRBV19 and TRBJ1-1, the full variable domain reads DGGITQSPKYLFRKEGQNVTLSCEQNLNHDAMYWYRQDPGQGLRLIYYSQIVNDFQKGDIAEGYSVSREKKESFPLTVTSAQKNPTAFYLCASSIGGLFQNTEAFFGQGTRLTVV.